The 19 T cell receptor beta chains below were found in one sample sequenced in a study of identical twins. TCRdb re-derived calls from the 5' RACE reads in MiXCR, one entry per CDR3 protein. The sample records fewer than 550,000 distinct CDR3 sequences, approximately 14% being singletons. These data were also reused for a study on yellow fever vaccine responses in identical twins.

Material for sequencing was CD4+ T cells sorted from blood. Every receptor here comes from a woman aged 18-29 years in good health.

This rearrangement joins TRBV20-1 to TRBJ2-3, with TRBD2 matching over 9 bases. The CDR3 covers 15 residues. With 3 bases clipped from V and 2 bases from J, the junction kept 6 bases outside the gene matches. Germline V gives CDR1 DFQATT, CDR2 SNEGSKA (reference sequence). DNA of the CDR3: TGCAGTGCTAGGCTAGCGGGGTATAACACAGATACGCAGTATTTT. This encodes CSARLAGYNTDTQYF.

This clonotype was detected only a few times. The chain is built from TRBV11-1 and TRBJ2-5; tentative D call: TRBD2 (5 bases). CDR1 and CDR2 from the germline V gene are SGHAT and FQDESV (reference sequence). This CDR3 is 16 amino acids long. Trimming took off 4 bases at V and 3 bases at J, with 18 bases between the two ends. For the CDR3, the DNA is TGTGCCAGCAGCTCTAGCCTTACCACGGCGGAAGAGACCCAGTACTTC. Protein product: CASSSSLTTAEETQYF.

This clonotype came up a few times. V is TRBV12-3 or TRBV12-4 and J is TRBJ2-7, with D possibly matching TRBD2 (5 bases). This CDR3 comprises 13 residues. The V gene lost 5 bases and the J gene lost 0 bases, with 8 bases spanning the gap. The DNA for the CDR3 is TGTGCCAGCAGTAGCGGTAACTCCTACGAGCAGTACGTC. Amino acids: CASSSGNSYEQYV.

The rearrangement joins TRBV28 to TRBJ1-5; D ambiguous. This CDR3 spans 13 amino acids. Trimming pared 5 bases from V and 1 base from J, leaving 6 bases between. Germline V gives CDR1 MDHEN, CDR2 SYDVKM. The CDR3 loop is CASSRLSNQPQHF. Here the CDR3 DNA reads TGTGCCAGCAGTAGACTGAGCAATCAGCCCCAGCATTTT.

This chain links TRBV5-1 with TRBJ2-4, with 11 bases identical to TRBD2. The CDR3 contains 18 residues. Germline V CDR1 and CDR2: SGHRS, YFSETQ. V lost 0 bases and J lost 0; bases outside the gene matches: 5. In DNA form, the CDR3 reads TGCGCCAGCAGCTTGGCGATAGCGGGAGGGCTAGCCAAAAACATTCAGTACTTC. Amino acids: CASSLAIAGGLAKNIQYF.

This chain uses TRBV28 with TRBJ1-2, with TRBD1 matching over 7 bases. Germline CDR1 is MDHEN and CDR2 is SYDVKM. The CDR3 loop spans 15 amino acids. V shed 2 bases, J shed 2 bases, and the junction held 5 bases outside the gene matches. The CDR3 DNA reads TGTGCCAGCAGTTTACTAGGGGGCGGGAACTATGGCTACACCTTC. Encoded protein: CASSLLGGGNYGYTF.

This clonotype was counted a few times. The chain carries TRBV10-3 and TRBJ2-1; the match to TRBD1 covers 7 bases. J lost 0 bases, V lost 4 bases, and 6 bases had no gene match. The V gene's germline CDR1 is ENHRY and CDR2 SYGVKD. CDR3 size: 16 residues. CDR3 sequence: CAISGPGQISYNEQFF. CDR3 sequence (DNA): TGTGCCATCAGTGGCCCGGGACAGATCTCCTACAATGAGCAGTTCTTC.

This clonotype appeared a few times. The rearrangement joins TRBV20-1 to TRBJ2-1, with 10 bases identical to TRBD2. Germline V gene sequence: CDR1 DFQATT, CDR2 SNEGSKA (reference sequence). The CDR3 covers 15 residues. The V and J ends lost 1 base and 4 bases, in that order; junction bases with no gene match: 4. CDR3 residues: CSARAWTSGYNEQFF. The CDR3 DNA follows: TGCAGTGCTAGAGCCTGGACTAGCGGATACAATGAGCAGTTCTTC.

CDR3 DNA sequence: TGTGCCAGCACGGACCTAACGAACACCGGGGAGCTGTTTTTT. Residues: CASTDLTNTGELFF. This chain uses TRBV6-1 with TRBJ2-2; D call uncertain. Trimming took off 7 bases at V and 0 bases at J, with 9 bases between the two ends. This CDR3 contains 14 residues. Germline assignment: CDR1 MNHNS and CDR2 SASEGT.

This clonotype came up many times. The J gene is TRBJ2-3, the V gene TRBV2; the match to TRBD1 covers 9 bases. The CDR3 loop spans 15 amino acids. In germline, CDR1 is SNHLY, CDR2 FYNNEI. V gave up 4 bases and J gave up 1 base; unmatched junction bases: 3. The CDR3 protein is CASSGTGVGTDTQYF. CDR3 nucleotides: TGTGCCAGCAGTGGGACAGGGGTGGGCACAGATACGCAGTATTTT.

CDR3 protein: CASSFNSEETQYF. The CDR3 nucleotides are TGCGCCAGCAGCTTCAACAGCGAAGAGACCCAGTACTTC. The chain uses TRBV5-1 and TRBJ2-5; D not certain. The CDR3 has 13 residues. Germline-derived CDR1 and CDR2 are SGHRS and YFSETQ. V was trimmed by 2 bases and J by 3 bases, leaving 8 bases between them.

The CDR3 DNA reads TGTGCCAGCAGTCCGCGGGGGAGGAACGAGCAGTACGTC. Encoded protein: CASSPRGRNEQYV. The genes are TRBV27 and TRBJ2-7, with 7 bases that match TRBD2. V dropped 5 bases and J dropped 5; count of bases not matched to a gene: 6. Germline CDR1 and CDR2: MNHEY and SMNVEV (reference sequence). The CDR3 consists of 13 residues.

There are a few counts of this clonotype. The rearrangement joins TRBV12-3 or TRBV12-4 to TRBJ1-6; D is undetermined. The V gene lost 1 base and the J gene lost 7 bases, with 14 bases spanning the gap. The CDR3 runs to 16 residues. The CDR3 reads CASSLGGTESNSPLHF. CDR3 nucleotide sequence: TGTGCCAGCAGTTTAGGGGGTACAGAATCAAATTCACCCCTCCACTTT.

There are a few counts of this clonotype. CDR3 sequence (DNA): TGCAGCGTTGTCCCCTCGACGGGGGGTGCCTACGAGCAGTACTTC. Protein product: CSVVPSTGGAYEQYF. The chain combines TRBV29-1 with TRBJ2-7; 7 bases agree with TRBD2. This CDR3 region has 15 residues. Germline CDR1 SQVTM, CDR2 ANQGSEA. With 4 bases clipped from V and 2 bases from J, the junction kept 11 bases outside the gene matches.

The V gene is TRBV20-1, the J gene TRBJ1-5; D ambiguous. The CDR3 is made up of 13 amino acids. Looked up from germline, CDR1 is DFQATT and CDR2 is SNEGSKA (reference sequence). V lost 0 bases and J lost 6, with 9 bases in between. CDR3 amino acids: CSARDHRTQPQHF. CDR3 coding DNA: TGCAGTGCTAGAGATCACCGCACTCAGCCCCAGCATTTT.

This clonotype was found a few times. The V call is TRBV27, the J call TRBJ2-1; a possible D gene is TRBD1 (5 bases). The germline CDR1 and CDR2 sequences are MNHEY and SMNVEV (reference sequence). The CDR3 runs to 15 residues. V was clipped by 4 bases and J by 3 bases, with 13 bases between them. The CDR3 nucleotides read TGTGCCAGCAGTTCCCTGGGGCGAGACTACAATGAGCAGTTCTTC. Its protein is CASSSLGRDYNEQFF.

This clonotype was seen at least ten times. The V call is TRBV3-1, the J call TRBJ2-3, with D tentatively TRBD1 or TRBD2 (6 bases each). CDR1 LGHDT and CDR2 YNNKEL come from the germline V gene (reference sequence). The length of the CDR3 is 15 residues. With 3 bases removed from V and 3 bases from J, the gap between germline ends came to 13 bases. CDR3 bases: TGTGCCAGCAGCCAGGACCTAGGGGGGACAGATACGCAGTATTTT. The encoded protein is CASSQDLGGTDTQYF.

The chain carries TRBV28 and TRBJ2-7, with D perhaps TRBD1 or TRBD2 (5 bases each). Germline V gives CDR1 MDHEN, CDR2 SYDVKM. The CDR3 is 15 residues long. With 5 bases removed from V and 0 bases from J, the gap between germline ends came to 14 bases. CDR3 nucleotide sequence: TGTGCCAGCAGTCCGGGACCCCCGGCCTCCTACGAGCAGTACGTC. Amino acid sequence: CASSPGPPASYEQYV.

Written as DNA, the CDR3 is TGTGCCAGCAGCCATGGGGACAGGGATAATGAAAAACTGTTTTTT. Its protein product is CASSHGDRDNEKLFF. The chain uses TRBV4-2 and TRBJ1-4; TRBD1 matches at 9 bases. CDR3 length: 15 amino acids. The J segment lost 4 bases and the V segment lost 3 bases, leaving 3 bases of the junction unmatched. From germline, CDR1 is LGHNA and CDR2 YNFKEQ.